The next 5 T cell receptor beta chains were all read from a single sample in a study of blood T cell repertoires in COVID-19. Using immunoSEQ multiplex PCR, the repertoire was profiled, and TCRdb retains in-frame clones only, with some absent. The sample has about 160,000 clones; about 90% are singletons. The material sequenced was PBMCs or T cells enriched from blood (not recorded which). Receptor source: a woman in her forties who had been exposed to COVID-19.

The chain combines TRBV6-5 with TRBJ1-5; 8 nucleotides align to TRBD1. CDR1 MNHEY and CDR2 SVGAGI come from the germline V gene. V lost 3 bases and J lost 5; bases outside the gene matches: 6. The CDR3 is 15 amino acids. DNA of the CDR3: TGTGCCAGCAGTTATTCCGAGACAGGGGATCAGCCCCAGCATTTT. This gives the protein CASSYSETGDQPQHF.

The chain combines TRBV11-2 with TRBJ2-2; 10 nucleotides match TRBD1. The germline V gene encodes CDR1 SGHAT and CDR2 FQNNGV. Trimming cost V 6 bases and J 0 bases; bases outside gene matches: 10. The CDR3 is 18 amino acids. CDR3 loop: CASSFRGTGATNTGELFF. CDR3 in DNA: TGTGCCAGCAGTTTTAGGGGGACAGGGGCGACGAACACCGGGGAGCTGTTTTTT.

The chain joins TRBV9 to TRBJ1-5; 9 positions match TRBD1. V lost 4 bases, J lost 6 bases, and 8 bases stayed unmatched. CDR3 size: 15 residues. The germline V gene has CDR1 SGDLS and CDR2 YYNGEE. CDR3 protein: CASSPRTGDGQPQHF. In nucleotides, the CDR3 is TGTGCCAGCAGCCCTAGGACAGGGGACGGTCAGCCCCAGCATTTT.

This clone occurred once. The V gene is TRBV27, the J gene TRBJ2-3; D may be TRBD2 (5 bases). Trimming left V 3 bases short and J 4 bases short, with 8 bases between. Germline V gene data show CDR1 as MNHEY and CDR2 as SMNVEV (reference sequence). The CDR3 covers 13 residues. In DNA, the CDR3 is TGTGCCAGCAGTTTTATGGAGGCAGATACGCAGTATTTT. This sequence encodes CASSFMEADTQYF.

CDR3 coding DNA: TGCGCCAGCAGCCCCACCAGGGTCACCGGGGAGCTGTTTTTT. Amino acid sequence: CASSPTRVTGELFF. This chain links TRBV5-1 with TRBJ2-2; maybe TRBD1 (5 bases). Trimming removed 4 bases at V and 4 bases at J, with 11 bases between. The CDR3 length is 14 residues. The germline gives CDR1 SGHRS, CDR2 YFSETQ.